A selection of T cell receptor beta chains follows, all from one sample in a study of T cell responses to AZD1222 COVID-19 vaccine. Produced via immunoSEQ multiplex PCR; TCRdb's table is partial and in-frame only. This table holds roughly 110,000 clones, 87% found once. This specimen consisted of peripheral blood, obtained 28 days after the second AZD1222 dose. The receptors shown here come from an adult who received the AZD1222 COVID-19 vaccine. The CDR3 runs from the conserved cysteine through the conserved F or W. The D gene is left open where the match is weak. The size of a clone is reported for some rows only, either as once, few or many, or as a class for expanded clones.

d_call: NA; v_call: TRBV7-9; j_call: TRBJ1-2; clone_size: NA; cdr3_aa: CASSLEGWNGYTF; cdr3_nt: TGTGCCAGCAGCTTAGAGGGGTGGAATGGCTACACCTTC
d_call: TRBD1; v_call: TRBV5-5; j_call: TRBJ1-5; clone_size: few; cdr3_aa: CASSPTGEGGQPQHF; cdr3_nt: TGTGCCAGCAGCCCGACAGGGGAAGGGGGTCAGCCCCAGCATTTT
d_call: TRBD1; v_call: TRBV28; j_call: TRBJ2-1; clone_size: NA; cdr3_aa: CASSLLGGRGEQFF; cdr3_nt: TGTGCCAGCAGTTTACTAGGGGGCCGGGGTGAGCAGTTCTTC
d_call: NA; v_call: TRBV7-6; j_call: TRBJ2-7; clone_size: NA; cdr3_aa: CASGEAGGSYEQYF; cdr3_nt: TGTGCCAGCGGGGAGGCGGGCGGCTCCTACGAGCAGTACTTC
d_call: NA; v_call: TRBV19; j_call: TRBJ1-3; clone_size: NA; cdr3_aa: CASSYLRDGGGNTIYF; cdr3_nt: TGTGCCAGTAGTTACCTCCGGGACGGCGGAGGAAACACCATATATTTT
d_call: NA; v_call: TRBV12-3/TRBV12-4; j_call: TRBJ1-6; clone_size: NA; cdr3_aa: CASSIGPNSPLHF; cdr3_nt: TGTGCCAGCAGTATAGGACCGAATTCACCCCTCCACTTT
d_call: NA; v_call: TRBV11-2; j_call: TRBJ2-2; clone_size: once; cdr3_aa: CASSPTSWRLNTGELFF; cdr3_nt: TGTGCCAGCAGCCCTACGAGTTGGCGACTAAACACCGGGGAGCTGTTTTTT
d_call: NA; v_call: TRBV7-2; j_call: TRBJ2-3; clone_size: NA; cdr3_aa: CASSAQRGTQPTATQYF; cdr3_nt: TGTGCCAGCAGCGCCCAACGGGGGACGCAACCCACAGCTACGCAGTATTTT
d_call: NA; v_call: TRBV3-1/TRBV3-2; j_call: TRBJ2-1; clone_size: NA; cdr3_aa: CASSNPGSYNEQFF; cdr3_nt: TGTGCCAGCTCCAATCCGGGGTCCTACAATGAGCAGTTCTTC
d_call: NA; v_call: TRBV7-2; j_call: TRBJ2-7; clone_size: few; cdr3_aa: CASSYLASHEQYF; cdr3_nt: TGTGCCAGCAGCTACCTGGCGTCCCACGAGCAGTACTTC
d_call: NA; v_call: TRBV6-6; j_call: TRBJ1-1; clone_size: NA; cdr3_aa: CASNGDLITEAFF; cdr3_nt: TGTGCCAGCAACGGGGATTTGATAACTGAAGCTTTCTTT
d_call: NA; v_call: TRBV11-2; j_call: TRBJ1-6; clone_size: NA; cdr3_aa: CASSLAVSWSSYNSPLHF; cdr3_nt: TGTGCCAGCAGCTTAGCAGTCAGCTGGAGCTCCTATAATTCACCCCTCCACTTT
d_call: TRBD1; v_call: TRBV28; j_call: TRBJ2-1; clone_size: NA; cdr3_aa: CASSYRQGSRNNEQFF; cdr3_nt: TGTGCCAGCAGTTACCGACAGGGGAGTCGGAACAATGAGCAGTTCTTC
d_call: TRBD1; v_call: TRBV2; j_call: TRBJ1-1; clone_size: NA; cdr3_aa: CASSSGQQNTEAFF; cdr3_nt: TGTGCCAGCAGTTCGGGACAGCAGAACACTGAAGCTTTCTTT
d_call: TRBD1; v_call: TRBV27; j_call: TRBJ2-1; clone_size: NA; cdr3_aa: CASGFRDRVNEQFF; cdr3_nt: TGTGCCAGCGGGTTTCGGGACAGGGTCAATGAGCAGTTCTTC
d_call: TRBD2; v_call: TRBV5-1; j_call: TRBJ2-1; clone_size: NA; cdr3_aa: CASSQGLADYNEQFF; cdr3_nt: TGCGCCAGCAGCCAGGGACTAGCGGATTACAATGAGCAGTTCTTC
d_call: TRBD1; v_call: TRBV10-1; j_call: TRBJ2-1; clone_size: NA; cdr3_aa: CASSESGTGIYNEQFF; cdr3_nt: TGCGCCAGCAGTGAGTCCGGGACAGGGATCTACAATGAGCAGTTCTTC
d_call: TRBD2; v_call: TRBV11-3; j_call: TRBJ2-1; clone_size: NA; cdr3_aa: CASSLDQGPSGDYNEQFF; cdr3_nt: TGTGCCAGCAGCTTAGATCAAGGCCCTAGCGGGGACTACAATGAGCAGTTCTTC
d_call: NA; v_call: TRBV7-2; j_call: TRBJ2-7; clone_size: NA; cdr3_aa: CASSQSLYEQYF; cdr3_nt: TGTGCCAGCAGCCAAAGCCTGTACGAGCAGTACTTC
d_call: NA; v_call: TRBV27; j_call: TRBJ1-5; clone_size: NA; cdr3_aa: CASSPSGPLNQPQHF; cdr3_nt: TGTGCCAGCAGTCCCTCCGGGCCTCTAAACCAGCCCCAGCATTTT
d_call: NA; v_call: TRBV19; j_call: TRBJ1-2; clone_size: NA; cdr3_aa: CASSPRTDNYGYTF; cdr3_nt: TGTGCCAGTAGTCCTAGGACTGATAACTATGGCTACACCTTC
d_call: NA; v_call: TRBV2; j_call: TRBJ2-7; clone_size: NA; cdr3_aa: CASSELQSGEQYF; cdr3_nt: TGTGCCAGCAGTGAACTACAGTCGGGGGAGCAGTACTTC
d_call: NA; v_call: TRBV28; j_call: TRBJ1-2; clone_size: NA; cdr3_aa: CASSPRGQIYGYTF; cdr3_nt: TGTGCCAGCAGTCCCAGAGGTCAGATCTATGGCTACACCTTC
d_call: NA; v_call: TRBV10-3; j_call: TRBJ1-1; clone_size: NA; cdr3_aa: CAISGTANTEAFF; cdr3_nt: TGTGCCATCAGTGGTACGGCAAACACTGAAGCTTTCTTT
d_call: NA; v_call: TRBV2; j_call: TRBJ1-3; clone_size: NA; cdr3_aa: CASSEGPRNTIYF; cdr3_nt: TGTGCCAGCAGTGAAGGTCCCCGAAACACCATATATTTT
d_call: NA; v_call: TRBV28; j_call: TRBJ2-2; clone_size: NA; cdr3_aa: CASSRDIAGDTGELFF; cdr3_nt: TGTGCCAGCAGTCGGGACATAGCCGGGGACACCGGGGAGCTGTTTTTT
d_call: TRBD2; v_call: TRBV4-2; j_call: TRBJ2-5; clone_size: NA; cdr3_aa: CASSQDGTSGGAETQYF; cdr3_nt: TGTGCCAGCAGCCAAGATGGGACTAGCGGGGGGGCAGAGACCCAGTACTTC
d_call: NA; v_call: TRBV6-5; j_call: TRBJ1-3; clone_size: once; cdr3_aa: CASSNRVTSGNTIYF; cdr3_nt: TGTGCCAGCAGCAACAGGGTCACCTCTGGAAACACCATATATTTT
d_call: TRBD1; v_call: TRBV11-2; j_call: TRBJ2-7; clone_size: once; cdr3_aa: CASSFDRDSYEQYF; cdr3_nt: TGTGCCAGCAGCTTCGACAGGGATTCCTACGAGCAGTACTTC
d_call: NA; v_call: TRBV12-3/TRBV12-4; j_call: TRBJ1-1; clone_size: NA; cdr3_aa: CASSLGAGQAFF; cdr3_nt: TGTGCCAGCAGTTTGGGGGCAGGACAAGCTTTCTTT
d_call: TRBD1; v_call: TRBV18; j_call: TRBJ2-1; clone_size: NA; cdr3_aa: CASSPPGQGMNEQFF; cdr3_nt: TGTGCCAGCTCACCACCGGGACAGGGTATGAATGAGCAGTTCTTC
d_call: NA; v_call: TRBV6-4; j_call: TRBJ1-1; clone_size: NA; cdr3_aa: CASSFGGENTEAFF; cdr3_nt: TGTGCCAGCAGCTTTGGGGGGGAGAACACTGAAGCTTTCTTT
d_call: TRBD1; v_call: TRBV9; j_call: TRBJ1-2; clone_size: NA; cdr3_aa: CASSPPGTGGYGYTF; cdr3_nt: TGTGCCAGCAGCCCCCCCGGGACAGGGGGATATGGCTACACCTTC
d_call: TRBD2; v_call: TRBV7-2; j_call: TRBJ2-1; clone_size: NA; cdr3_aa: CASSQRGGGAFYNEQFF; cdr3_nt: TGTGCCAGCAGCCAAAGGGGCGGGGGGGCTTTCTACAATGAGCAGTTCTTC
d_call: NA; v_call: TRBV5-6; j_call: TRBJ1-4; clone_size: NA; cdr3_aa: CASSLDGRDEKLFF; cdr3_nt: TGTGCCAGCAGCTTGGATGGCAGGGATGAAAAACTGTTTTTT
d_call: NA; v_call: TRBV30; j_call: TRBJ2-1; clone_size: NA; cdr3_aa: CAWSSFEDPGEQFF; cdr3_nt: TGTGCCTGGAGTTCGTTCGAGGACCCGGGGGAGCAGTTCTTC
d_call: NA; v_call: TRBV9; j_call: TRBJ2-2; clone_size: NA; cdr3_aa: CASSVRTGFGELFF; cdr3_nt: TGTGCCAGCAGCGTAAGAACAGGGTTCGGGGAGCTGTTTTTT
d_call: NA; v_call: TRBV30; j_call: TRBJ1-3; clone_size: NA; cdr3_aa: CAWSVRGGGNTIYF; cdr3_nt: TGTGCCTGGAGTGTACGAGGGGGTGGAAACACCATATATTTT
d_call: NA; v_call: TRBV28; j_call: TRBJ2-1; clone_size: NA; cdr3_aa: CASWDYNEQFF; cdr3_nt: TGTGCCAGCTGGGATTACAATGAGCAGTTCTTC
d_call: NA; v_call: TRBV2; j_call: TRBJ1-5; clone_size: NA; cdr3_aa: CASRDGNQPQHF; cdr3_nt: TGTGCCAGCAGGGATGGAAATCAGCCCCAGCATTTT
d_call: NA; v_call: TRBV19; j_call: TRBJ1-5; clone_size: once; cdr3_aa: CASTPERATSNQPQHF; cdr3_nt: TGTGCCAGTACCCCGGAGAGGGCGACAAGCAATCAGCCCCAGCATTTT
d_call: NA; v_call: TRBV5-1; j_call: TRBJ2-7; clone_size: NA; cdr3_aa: CASSRGAGGYEQYF; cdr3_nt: TGCGCCAGCAGCAGGGGGGCAGGGGGCTACGAGCAGTACTTC
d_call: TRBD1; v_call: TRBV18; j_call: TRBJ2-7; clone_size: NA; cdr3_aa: CASSPRPGQGNEQYF; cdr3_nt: TGTGCCAGCTCACCACGACCGGGACAGGGTAACGAGCAGTACTTC
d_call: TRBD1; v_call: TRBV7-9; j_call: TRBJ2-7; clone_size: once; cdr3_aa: CASSSEDRASYEQYF; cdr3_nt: TGTGCCAGCAGCTCAGAAGACAGGGCCTCCTACGAGCAGTACTTC
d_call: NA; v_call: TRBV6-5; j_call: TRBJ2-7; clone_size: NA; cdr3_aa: CASSRFHEQYF; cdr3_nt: TGTGCCAGCAGCCGATTTCACGAGCAGTACTTC
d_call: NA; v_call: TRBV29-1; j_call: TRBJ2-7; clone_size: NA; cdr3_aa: CSAQQTTAYEQYF; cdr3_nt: TGCAGCGCTCAACAAACGACAGCCTACGAGCAGTACTTC
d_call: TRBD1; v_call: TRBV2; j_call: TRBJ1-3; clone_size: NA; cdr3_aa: CASRQGEENTIYF; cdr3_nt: TGTGCCAGCAGACAGGGGGAGGAAAACACCATATATTTT
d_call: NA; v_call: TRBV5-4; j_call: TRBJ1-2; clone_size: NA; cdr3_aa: CASSLVGQLRYGYTF; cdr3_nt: TGTGCCAGCAGCTTGGTCGGACAACTGCGATATGGCTACACCTTC
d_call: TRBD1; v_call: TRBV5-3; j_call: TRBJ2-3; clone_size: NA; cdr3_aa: CARSSWTGDFTDTQYF; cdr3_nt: TGTGCCAGAAGCAGTTGGACAGGGGACTTCACAGATACGCAGTATTTT
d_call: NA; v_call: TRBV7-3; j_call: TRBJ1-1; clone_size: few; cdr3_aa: CASSYGMNTEAFF; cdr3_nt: TGTGCCAGCAGCTACGGCATGAACACTGAAGCTTTCTTT
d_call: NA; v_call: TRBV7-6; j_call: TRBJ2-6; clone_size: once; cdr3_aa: CASSLEGTPGANVLTF; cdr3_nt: TGTGCCAGCAGCTTAGAGGGCACCCCAGGGGCCAACGTCCTGACTTTC
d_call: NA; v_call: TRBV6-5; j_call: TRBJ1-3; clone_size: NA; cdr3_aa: CASSYSEGSGNTIYF; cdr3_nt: TGTGCCAGCAGTTACTCGGAGGGCTCTGGAAACACCATATATTTT
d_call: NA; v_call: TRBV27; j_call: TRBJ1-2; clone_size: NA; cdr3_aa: CASSTQGLVDYGYTF; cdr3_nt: TGTGCCAGCAGTACACAGGGTTTGGTTGACTATGGCTACACCTTC